A single TCR beta chain is shown here with its context. What it binds is unknown. The authors ran a second PCR of about 6 to 11 cycles using a sample-barcoded 5' primer and a J-beta primer mix. Paired-end reads containing CDR3 totaled no fewer than 2.5 million for each sample. MiXCR, applied by TCRdb to the 5' RACE reads, yields one record per CDR3 protein. The sample consists of about 780,000 distinct CDR3 sequences, less than 60% of them appearing once. Trimming removed 9 bases at V and 6 bases at J, with 22 bases between. Germline V lookup: CDR1 SGHVS, CDR2 FQNEAQ. This CDR3 is 15 amino acids long. This sample is drawn from a study of blood T cells in healthy people across ages. General study points: Older individuals had lower TCR beta diversity per million T cells (the decline was roughly linear). In long-lived donors, naive CD4+ cell counts and diversity exceeded those of aged donors.

The source material was blood. V usage is TRBV7-8 and J usage is TRBJ2-3, with D possibly being TRBD2 (5 bases). The receptor was isolated from a man of 80 years or more in good health. The CDR3 DNA sequence: TGTGCCAGTGGACGGGGAGTTATAGTTCAGGATACGCAGTATTTT. Translated: CASGRGVIVQDTQYF. The entire variable domain, with the rest obtained from reference TRBV7-8 and TRBJ2-3, is as follows: GAGVSQSPRYKVAKRGQDVALRCDPISGHVSLFWYQQALGQGPEFLTYFQNEAQLDKSGLPSDRFFAERPEGSVSTLKIQRTQQEDSAVYLCASGRGVIVQDTQYFGPGTRLTVL.